The 20 T cell receptor beta chains below come from one sample, sequenced in a study of identical twins. MiXCR, run by TCRdb on the 5' RACE reads, gives a single entry per CDR3 protein. The top ten hold roughly 14% of the sample, which has roughly 720,000 distinct CDR3 sequences, 18% seen once. This sample also appeared in a second study, on T cells expressing NK-cell markers.

The sample taken for sequencing was PBMCs. Receptor source: a woman between 18 and 30 years old in good health.

The chain joins TRBV10-3 to TRBJ1-6; 7 bases align to TRBD1. V lost 11 bases, J lost 5 bases, and 6 bases stayed unmatched. Germline values: CDR1 ENHRY, CDR2 SYGVKD. CDR3 length: 13 residues. The CDR3 DNA follows: TGTGCCTCAGGAGGACAGGATAATTCACCCCTCCACTTT. This encodes CASGGQDNSPLHF.

This chain links TRBV4-1 with TRBJ2-7; D call uncertain. Trimming took off 0 bases at V and 1 base at J, with 7 bases between the two ends. The CDR3 is made up of 14 amino acids. Germline CDR1 and CDR2: MGHRA and YSYEKL. This CDR3 reads CASSQDSLSYEQYF. DNA for the CDR3: TGCGCCAGCAGCCAAGACAGCCTATCCTACGAGCAGTACTTC.

In its sample, this clonotype was seen a few times. The chain has TRBV20-1 and TRBJ2-1; 7 bases are shared with TRBD2. The germline gives CDR1 DFQATT, CDR2 SNEGSKA (reference sequence). The CDR3 extends over 17 amino acids. The trim removed 3 bases at V and 4 bases at J, leaving 15 bases unmatched. CDR3: CSASGAGSSVGYNEQFF. In DNA form, the CDR3 reads TGCAGTGCTAGTGGAGCGGGATCTTCCGTGGGTTACAATGAGCAGTTCTTC.

The J gene is TRBJ2-1, the V gene TRBV20-1; D is unresolved. Deletions cut 4 bases from V and 0 bases from J, with 10 bases between. CDR3 size: 14 residues. Per germline, CDR1 DFQATT and CDR2 SNEGSKA (reference sequence). The CDR3 region is CSATISSSYNEQFF. The CDR3 nucleotides read TGCAGTGCTACAATATCGAGCTCCTACAATGAGCAGTTCTTC.

The rearrangement links TRBV27 to TRBJ2-1; a possible D gene is TRBD2 (5 bases). The CDR3 has 14 residues. V gave up 11 bases and J gave up 7 bases, with 21 bases separating them. Germline CDR1 and CDR2: MNHEY and SMNVEV (reference sequence). This CDR3 reads CAAVGGGPGNEQFF. DNA of the CDR3: TGTGCCGCGGTGGGTGGCGGGCCCGGAAATGAGCAGTTCTTC.

V is TRBV11-1 and J is TRBJ2-6; TRBD1 matches 11 bases. CDR3 length equals 18 residues. J lost 2 bases, V lost 2 bases, and 5 bases had no gene match. Germline CDR1 is SGHAT and CDR2 is FQDESV (reference sequence). The CDR3 DNA sequence: TGTGCCAGCAGCTTACTACCGGGACAGGGGGCTGGGGCCAACGTCCTGACTTTC. It translates to CASSLLPGQGAGANVLTF. Full variable domain (missing parts from reference TRBV11-1 and TRBJ2-6): EAEVAQSPRYKITEKSQAVAFWCDPISGHATLYWYRQILGQGPELLVQFQDESVVDDSQLPKDRFSAERLKGVDSTLKIQPAELGDSAMYLCASSLLPGQGAGANVLTFGAGSRLTVL.

The chain employs TRBV12-3 or TRBV12-4 and TRBJ2-5, with TRBD2 as a possible D gene (5 bases). The CDR3 has 14 amino acids. Trimming removed 2 bases from V and 5 bases from J, with 12 bases in between. CDR3 in amino acids: CASSLIPGGETQYF. The CDR3 DNA reads TGTGCCAGCAGTTTAATACCCGGCGGGGAGACCCAGTACTTC.

Only a few counts were recorded for this clonotype. The chain couples TRBV5-1 to TRBJ2-6; perhaps TRBD2 as D (6 bases). Per germline, CDR1 SGHRS and CDR2 YFSETQ. The CDR3 is 15 amino acids. Trimming pared 8 bases from V and 1 base from J, leaving 13 bases between. CDR3 bases: TGCGCCAGTTCAACCCGGGGGTCTGGGGCCAACGTCCTGACTTTC. The encoded protein is CASSTRGSGANVLTF.

This clonotype was recorded a few times. The rearrangement uses TRBV7-3 and TRBJ2-6, with D perhaps TRBD1 (5 bases). CDR1 and CDR2 (germline): SGHTA, FQGTGA. V dropped 1 base and J dropped 2 bases, with 6 bases sitting between them. The CDR3 sequence is 15 residues long. The CDR3 reads CASSLRQPGANVLTF. The CDR3 bases are TGTGCCAGCAGCTTAAGACAGCCTGGGGCCAACGTCCTGACTTTC.

A few counts support this clonotype. The chain recombines TRBV12-3 or TRBV12-4 with TRBJ2-4; TRBD1 matches at 7 bases. V was pared by 2 bases and J by 4 bases, with 5 bases of the junction left unmatched. The CDR3 is 15 amino acids. CDR3 coding DNA: TGTGCCAGCAGTTTAACAGGGGTCCAAAAAAACATTCAGTACTTC. This codes for CASSLTGVQKNIQYF.

This clonotype was detected only a few times. The genes are TRBV5-1 and TRBJ1-2, with D perhaps TRBD1 (6 bases). The CDR3 length is 13 residues. Looked up from germline, CDR1 is SGHRS and CDR2 is YFSETQ. Deletions cut 3 bases from V and 1 base from J, with 7 bases between. The CDR3 sequence is CASSWTDNYGYTF. In nucleotides, the CDR3 is TGCGCCAGCAGCTGGACAGATAACTATGGCTACACCTTC.

This clonotype has ten or more counts. This chain joins TRBV5-1 and TRBJ1-1; no firm D call. V shed 0 bases and J shed 4 bases, with 10 bases lying between them. Per germline, CDR1 SGHRS and CDR2 YFSETQ. This CDR3 is built from 14 residues. CDR3 sequence (DNA): TGCGCCAGCAGCTTGGAAGGGAGAACCACTGAAGCTTTCTTT. This codes for CASSLEGRTTEAFF.

This chain joins TRBV6-1 and TRBJ1-2; a possible D gene is TRBD1 (6 bases). Germline CDR1 reads MNHNS; CDR2 reads SASEGT. CDR3 length equals 14 residues. Deletions cut 6 bases from V and 4 bases from J, with 15 bases between. The CDR3 here is CASSPPGEIYGYTF. Here the CDR3 DNA reads TGTGCCAGCAGCCCACCAGGGGAGATCTATGGCTACACCTTC.

This clonotype was observed a handful of times. V is TRBV5-1 and J is TRBJ2-4; 8 bases map to TRBD2. The ends lost 3 bases at V and 8 bases at J; junction bases unmatched: 4. Germline CDR1 and CDR2: SGHRS and YFSETQ. The CDR3 contains 13 residues. CDR3 in DNA: TGCGCCAGCAGCTGGACGGGAGGGGACATTCAGTACTTC. This codes for CASSWTGGDIQYF.

This chain links TRBV20-1 with TRBJ1-1; 8 positions match TRBD1. From germline, CDR1 is DFQATT and CDR2 SNEGSKA (reference sequence). CDR3 length: 13 amino acids. V shed 5 bases, J shed 1 base, and the junction held 3 bases outside the gene matches. CDR3 loop: CSAAGQENTEAFF. The CDR3 DNA sequence: TGCAGTGCTGCGGGACAGGAGAACACTGAAGCTTTCTTT.

The table lists this clonotype with many counts. This chain joins TRBV12-3 or TRBV12-4 and TRBJ1-5; D ambiguous. V was clipped by 1 base and J by 7 bases, with 11 bases between them. The CDR3 has 14 amino acids. The CDR3 reads CASSLGGLGQPQHF. The CDR3 DNA sequence: TGTGCCAGCAGTTTAGGAGGGTTGGGCCAGCCCCAGCATTTT.

This clonotype was observed a few times. The rearrangement links TRBV5-1 to TRBJ2-1; perhaps TRBD2 as D (7 bases). This CDR3 contains 18 residues. CDR1 is SGHRS, CDR2 YFSETQ, per germline. The V gene lost 4 bases and the J gene lost 8 bases, with 28 bases spanning the gap. CDR3 protein: CASSQQQGTTLARDEQFF. The CDR3 coding sequence is TGCGCCAGCAGCCAACAACAGGGTACTACACTAGCGCGGGATGAGCAGTTCTTC. Supplemented by reference TRBV5-1 and TRBJ2-1, the full variable domain reads KAGVTQTPRYLIKTRGQQVTLSCSPISGHRSVSWYQQTPGQGLQFLFEYFSETQRNKGNFPGRFSGRQFSNSRSEMNVSTLELGDSALYLCASSQQQGTTLARDEQFFGPGTRLTVL.

This clonotype appeared a few times. The chain combines TRBV5-1 with TRBJ2-4; 10 bases are a match to TRBD2. Per germline, CDR1 SGHRS and CDR2 YFSETQ. Trimming removed 5 bases from V and 5 bases from J; junction bases left unmatched: 7. CDR3 length: 15 amino acids. Here the CDR3 DNA reads TGCGCCAGCAGAGCGAGCGGGGGGGCGGAAAACATTCAGTACTTC. Protein product: CASRASGGAENIQYF.

This clonotype has a handful of counts. The chain employs TRBV7-2 and TRBJ2-2, with D perhaps matching TRBD1 (5 bases). The V end lost 1 base, the J end lost 6 bases, and 9 bases lay between the germline ends. This CDR3 region has 14 residues. Per germline, CDR1 SGHTA and CDR2 FQGNSA. The chain's CDR3 is CASSLVRGSGELFF. DNA for the CDR3: TGTGCCAGCAGCTTAGTAAGGGGATCCGGGGAGCTGTTTTTT.

The chain carries TRBV6-5 and TRBJ2-1; 13 nucleotides align to TRBD2. Germline CDR1 reads MNHEY; CDR2 reads SVGAGI. The length of the CDR3 is 16 residues. After removal of 2 bases from V and 6 bases from J, the junction contained 4 bases not matched to a gene. The CDR3 loop reads CASSYRLAGGLNEQFF. In nucleotides, the CDR3 is TGTGCCAGCAGTTACCGACTAGCGGGGGGCCTCAATGAGCAGTTCTTC.